This T cell receptor (beta chain) was sequenced for a study of blood T cell repertoires in COVID-19. Overall study: In each case, the material was cDNA or gDNA derived from T cells, B-cell-depleted T cells, or PBMCs.

Study processing details: How many nucleated cells were present was estimated from reference gene primer amplification. Repertoires were generated with immunoSEQ multiplex PCR, while TCRdb's copy carries only in-frame clones and drops some. Clonal size and the V and J genes are those of that table, whereas D and trimming came from the DNA. The sample contains 250,000 to 300,000 clones, roughly 87% of which appear only once. Losses at the gene ends were 4 bases for V and 10 bases for J; bases not matched to a gene: 10. The CDR3 is 15 amino acids. The germline V gene encodes CDR1 SEHNR and CDR2 FQNEAQ (reference sequence).

This sequence was found in a woman aged 45-60 years who had recovered from COVID-19. The V and J genes are TRBV7-9 and TRBJ1-6, with 7 bases that match TRBD1. The specimen was peripheral blood. This CDR3 reads CASSSTGTGVSPLHF. The DNA of the CDR3 is TGTGCCAGCAGCTCTACCGGAACAGGGGTGTCACCCCTCCACTTT.